This TCR beta chain was captured in a study of blood T cells in healthy people across ages. The CDR3 has 15 residues. CDR1 and CDR2 from the germline V gene are SGHAT and FQNNGV. Alongside a J-beta primer mix, a sample-barcoded 5' primer served in a second PCR lasting roughly 7 to 11 cycles. TCRdb passed the 5' RACE reads through MiXCR, listing each CDR3 protein once. Of around 940,000 distinct CDR3 sequences in the sample, 51% were seen once. Samples had at least 7 million PBMCs isolated from them. Extraction of total RNA produced a minimum of 5.5 micrograms from each sample. This TCR was sampled from a woman aged 60-75 years in good health. The chain uses TRBV11-2 and TRBJ2-4; 8 positions match TRBD1. The tail of the sequence fits TRBJ2-7 better, so the J call may be wrong. The specimen sequenced was blood. The CDR3 here is CASSFRQGPTYEQYF. The CDR3 DNA is TGTGCCAGCAGCTTCAGACAGGGGCCGACCTACGAGCAGTACTTC.